A selection of T cell receptor beta chains follows, all from one sample in a study of shared clonotypes between healthy human individuals. The protocol was immunoSEQ multiplex PCR, while the TCRdb copy is restricted to in-frame clones and leaves out a portion. The table has 450,000 to 700,000 clones, roughly 96% seen once. The sample comprised naive CD8+ T cells sorted from blood. The receptors derive from a young woman in good health. Each CDR3 is given without its conserved first and last residue. D genes are given only for firm matches.

TRBJ2-7 | TRBD2 | TRBV30 | AMEGPGGAGTRVYEQY
TRBJ1-1 | TRBD1 | TRBV7-9 | ASSLPLSRGHTEAF
TRBJ2-5 | TRBD1 | TRBV19 | ASSYTGGEETQY
TRBJ1-2 | TRBD1 | TRBV4-1 | ASSHVGRTASGGRYGYT
TRBJ2-1 | . | TRBV28 | ASSLAGDNEQF
TRBJ1-2 | TRBD1 | TRBV27 | ASRTTGDGYT
TRBJ2-3 | TRBD2 | TRBV5-1 | ASSQTSFRTDTQY
TRBJ2-1 | TRBD1 | TRBV11-2 | ASSLGTWTGEF
TRBJ1-3 | . | TRBV5-1 | ASSFDGYSGNTIY
TRBJ2-1 | TRBD2 | TRBV11-1 | ASSPRTSGYYNEQF
TRBJ1-5 | . | TRBV27 | ASDNKGTNQPQH
TRBJ2-7 | . | TRBV5-4 | ASSTTHPGLFEQY
TRBJ1-1 | TRBD1 | TRBV25-1 | ASSDGQGLGDTEAF
TRBJ2-1 | TRBD1 | TRBV29-1 | SVAGTAYNEQF
TRBJ2-1 | . | TRBV10-1 | ASSERGLAGAPFYNEQF
TRBJ1-2 | . | TRBV19 | ASSIEASYYGYT
TRBJ1-2 | . | TRBV27 | ASSLSARGTYGYT
TRBJ2-1 | TRBD2 | TRBV6-5 | ASSYSGGVEQF
TRBJ1-1 | . | TRBV5-6 | ASRIRNMNTEAF
TRBJ2-5 | . | TRBV29-1 | SFFGSENTQY
TRBJ2-1 | TRBD2 | TRBV7-6 | ASSLVDRRTSGSNEQF
TRBJ2-7 | . | TRBV16 | ASSHGSSYEQY
TRBJ1-2 | . | TRBV2 | ASSEDNLISGYT
TRBJ2-1 | . | TRBV14 | ASSYGRALYNEQF
TRBJ2-7 | . | TRBV27 | ASSLSFGVKTYEQY
TRBJ2-1 | . | TRBV19 | ASSRQNYNEQF
TRBJ1-3 | . | TRBV10-2 | ASSEPGPGNTIY
TRBJ2-3 | . | TRBV9 | ASSVGPASITDTQY
TRBJ2-1 | . | TRBV28 | ASSFSEYSYNEQF
TRBJ2-1 | . | TRBV13 | ASSSHTGAPGYNEQF
TRBJ2-5 | . | TRBV5-6 | ASSEWGAETQY
TRBJ2-5 | TRBD1 | TRBV15 | ATRPQGEYQETQY
TRBJ2-7 | TRBD1 | TRBV11-3 | ASSLGQGLDEQY
TRBJ2-7 | . | TRBV19 | ASSPRDQHYEQY
TRBJ1-2 | . | TRBV7-9 | ASSFRDVDHYGYT
TRBJ2-7 | . | TRBV14 | ASSQVADSAYEQY
TRBJ2-7 | . | TRBV2 | ASFESPDLTYEQY
TRBJ2-7 | . | TRBV19 | ASSDSSGSYEQY
TRBJ2-3 | . | TRBV5-1 | ASSLYGGHTDTQY
TRBJ2-1 | TRBD2 | TRBV7-8 | ASSSRRLAGGDEQF
TRBJ1-2 | . | TRBV19 | ASSYPEGNYGYT
TRBJ1-1 | . | TRBV28 | ASRTGRVAEAF
TRBJ2-7 | . | TRBV29-1 | SVLPGETYEQY
TRBJ2-7 | . | TRBV14 | ASSDSYEQY
TRBJ1-4 | . | TRBV28 | ASSLTVGEKLF